This TCR beta chain was obtained from a study of cytomegalovirus exposure and HLA in healthy donors. Study-wide points: Altogether, 150 or so TCR beta chains were recorded as cytomegalovirus-associated. Another analysis was done later, and it associated around 15,000 TCR beta sequences with HLA alleles at 0.05 false discovery rate. CMV serostatus stood as the only immune exposure information on hand.

Comment on this clone: Its antigen is not known.

This CDR3 comprises 13 residues. In germline, CDR1 is SQVTM, CDR2 ANQGSEA. Deletions cut 3 bases from V and 3 bases from J, with 12 bases between. In the PCR, 60 Vbeta and 13 Jbeta primers were used. The repertoire was sequenced with immunoSEQ multiplex PCR; TCRdb's copy has only in-frame clones and lacks some. The repertoire holds 200,000 or so clones, with over 65% as singletons. V gene TRBV29-1 combines with J gene TRBJ2-7; D perhaps matches TRBD1 (6 bases). The material sequenced was PBMCs. The receptor was isolated from a boy between 2 and 15 years old in good health and CMV-seronegative. CDR3 sequence (DNA): TGCAGCGTTGAGGGACACTCCAACTACGAGCAGTACTTC. This encodes CSVEGHSNYEQYF.